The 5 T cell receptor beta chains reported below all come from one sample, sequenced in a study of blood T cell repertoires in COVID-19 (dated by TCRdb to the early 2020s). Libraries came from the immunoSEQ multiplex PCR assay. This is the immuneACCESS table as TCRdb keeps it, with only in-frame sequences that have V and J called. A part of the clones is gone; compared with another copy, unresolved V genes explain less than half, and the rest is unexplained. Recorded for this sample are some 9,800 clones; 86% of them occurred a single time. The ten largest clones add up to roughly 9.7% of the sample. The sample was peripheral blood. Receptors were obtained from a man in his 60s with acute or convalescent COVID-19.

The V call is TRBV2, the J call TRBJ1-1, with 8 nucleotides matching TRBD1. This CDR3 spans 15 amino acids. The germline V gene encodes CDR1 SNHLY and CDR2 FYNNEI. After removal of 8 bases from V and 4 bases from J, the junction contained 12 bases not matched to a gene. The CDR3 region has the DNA TGTGCCAGCGAGAGGTCAGGGGGCGGTAGCACTGAAGCTTTCTTT. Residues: CASERSGGGSTEAFF. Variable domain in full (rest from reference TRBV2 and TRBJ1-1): EPEVTQTPSHQVTQMGQEVILRCVPISNHLYFYWYRQILGQKVEFLVSFYNNEISEKSEIFDDQFSVERPDGSNFTLKIRSTKLEDSAMYFCASERSGGGSTEAFFGQGTRLTVV.

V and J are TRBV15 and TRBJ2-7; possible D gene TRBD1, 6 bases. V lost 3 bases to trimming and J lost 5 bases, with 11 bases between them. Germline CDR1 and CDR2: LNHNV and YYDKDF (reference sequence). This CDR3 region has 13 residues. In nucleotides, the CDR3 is TGTGCCACCAGCAGTCAGGGGAGCCACGAGCAGTACTTC. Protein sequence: CATSSQGSHEQYF.

CDR3 nucleotide sequence: TGTGCCAGCAGCTTAGGGGGGCCAATCTACAATGAGCAGTTCTTC. This gives the protein CASSLGGPIYNEQFF. The chain carries TRBV11-1 and TRBJ2-1; D possibly corresponds to TRBD1 (6 bases). The CDR3 contains 15 residues. Trimming stripped 1 base from V and 3 bases from J, with 10 bases between. Germline V gene sequence: CDR1 SGHAT, CDR2 FQDESV (reference sequence).

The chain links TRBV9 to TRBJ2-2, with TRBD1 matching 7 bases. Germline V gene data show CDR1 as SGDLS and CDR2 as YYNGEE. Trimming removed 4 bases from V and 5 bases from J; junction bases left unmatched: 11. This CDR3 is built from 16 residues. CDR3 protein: CASSPQTGPRTGELFF. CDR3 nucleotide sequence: TGTGCCAGCAGCCCACAGACAGGGCCCCGGACCGGGGAGCTGTTTTTT.

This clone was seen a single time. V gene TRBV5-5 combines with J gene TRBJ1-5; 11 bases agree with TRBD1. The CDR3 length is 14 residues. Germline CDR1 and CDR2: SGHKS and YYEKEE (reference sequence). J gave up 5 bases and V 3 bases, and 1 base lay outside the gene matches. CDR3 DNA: TGTGCCAGCAGCTCGGACAGGGGGCATCAGCCCCAGCATTTT. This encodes CASSSDRGHQPQHF.